What follows are 32 T cell receptor beta chains derived from one specimen sequenced in a study of blood T cells in healthy people across ages. Sample-barcoded 5' priming and a J-beta primer mix drove a second PCR of about 6 to 12 cycles. MiXCR, applied by TCRdb to the 5' RACE reads, yields one record per CDR3 protein. This sample carries about 900,000 distinct CDR3 sequences, roughly 60% of them seen once, and the ten largest clones take around a quarter. The sample was blood. These receptors were taken from a man younger than 40 in good health.

The chain joins TRBV7-3 to TRBJ1-1; weak D call: TRBD1 (5 bases). The V gene's germline CDR1 is SGHTA and CDR2 FQGTGA. The length of the CDR3 is 14 residues. The V gene lost 6 bases and the J gene lost 5 bases, with 16 bases spanning the gap. The CDR3 bases are TGTGCCAGCAGGGCCCAGGGCTTTAATACTGAAGCTTTCTTT. Translated: CASRAQGFNTEAFF.

V and J are TRBV7-2 and TRBJ1-5, with 7 bases that match TRBD1. This CDR3 has 16 residues. Germline trimming cut 1 base from V and 0 bases from J; bases unmatched to any gene: 3. Germline lookup yields CDR1 SGHTA and CDR2 FQGNSA. CDR3 DNA: TGTGCCAGCAGCTTAGAGACAGGGATTAGCAATCAGCCCCAGCATTTT. It codes for CASSLETGISNQPQHF.

The chain joins TRBV5-1 to TRBJ1-1; TRBD1 might be the D (5 bases). CDR1 is SGHRS and CDR2 is YFSETQ in the germline V gene. The CDR3 extends over 15 amino acids. V was trimmed by 3 bases and J by 4 bases, leaving 16 bases between them. CDR3 amino acids: CASSYGGASGTEAFF. CDR3 DNA: TGCGCCAGCAGCTATGGCGGGGCTTCGGGCACTGAAGCTTTCTTT.

The chain uses TRBV7-9 and TRBJ2-2, with a tentative D call TRBD1 (6 bases). The CDR3 extends over 13 amino acids. In germline, CDR1 is SEHNR, CDR2 FQNEAQ (reference sequence). V was pared by 7 bases and J by 8 bases, with 14 bases between. The CDR3 nucleotides read TGTGCCAGCACCCCCATGGGGGCGGGGGAGCTGTTTTTT. Translation gives CASTPMGAGELFF.

The chain couples TRBV7-2 to TRBJ2-7; 9 bases fit TRBD1. The V gene end was trimmed by 2 bases and the J gene end by 0 bases; junction bases not matched to a gene: 5. CDR1 is SGHTA and CDR2 is FQGNSA in the germline V gene. The CDR3 consists of 16 residues. Here the CDR3 DNA reads TGTGCCAGCAGCTTAACCGGACAGGGGTACTCCTACGAGCAGTACTTC. Protein sequence: CASSLTGQGYSYEQYF.

The V gene is TRBV5-5, the J gene TRBJ2-7; D is possibly TRBD2 (5 bases). In germline, CDR1 is SGHKS, CDR2 YYEKEE (reference sequence). The CDR3 runs to 14 residues. Trimming pared 2 bases from V and 0 bases from J, leaving 9 bases between. The CDR3 region is CASSLDYNSYEQYF. In nucleotides, the CDR3 is TGTGCCAGCAGCTTAGACTACAACTCCTACGAGCAGTACTTC.

Concerning this clonotype itself: At one of its ends the junction is not consistent with the germline gene, which may arise from a read error. The chain has TRBV4-2 and TRBJ1-4; 9 positions match TRBD1. CDR3 length equals 15 residues. Germline CDR1 and CDR2: LGHNA and YNFKEQ. The CDR3 DNA follows: TGTGCCAGCAGCCAAGTGACAGGGGGTAATGAAGAACTGTTTTTT. Residues: CASSQVTGGNEELFF.

This clonotype showed up just a few times. The chain uses TRBV7-2 and TRBJ2-1, with D maybe TRBD1 (5 bases). The CDR3 spans 15 residues. V gave up 1 base and J gave up 4 bases, with 11 bases separating them. Germline loops: CDR1 SGHTA, CDR2 FQGNSA. CDR3 DNA sequence: TGTGCCAGCAGCTTAGGACAGAACGTGTACAATGAGCAGTTCTTC. Encoded protein: CASSLGQNVYNEQFF.

V is TRBV7-9 and J is TRBJ2-1, with TRBD2 matching 10 bases. CDR3 length: 17 residues. The germline CDR1 and CDR2 sequences are SEHNR and FQNEAQ (reference sequence). V gave up 4 bases and J gave up 7 bases; unmatched junction bases: 13. The CDR3 DNA follows: TGTGCCAGCAGCTGGAGGAAGACTAGCGGGCTAGGGAATGAGCAGTTCTTC. Translation: CASSWRKTSGLGNEQFF.

This CDR3 reads CSVNKGAGGTEAFF. Written as DNA, the CDR3 is TGCAGCGTGAATAAGGGGGCGGGGGGCACTGAAGCTTTCTTT. The genes are TRBV29-1 and TRBJ1-1; 7 bases match TRBD1. The CDR3 length is 14 residues. Trimming took 6 bases from V and 4 from J; bases not matched to a gene: 11. Germline V lookup: CDR1 SQVTM, CDR2 ANQGSEA. The whole variable domain, remainder taken from reference TRBV29-1 and TRBJ1-1, is SAVISQKPSRDICQRGTSLTIQCQVDSQVTMMFWYRQQPGQSLTLIATANQGSEATYESGFVIDKFPISRPNLTFSTLTVSNMSPEDSSIYLCSVNKGAGGTEAFFGQGTRLTVV.

This clonotype showed up just a few times. V usage is TRBV7-9 and J usage is TRBJ1-4; D perhaps matches TRBD1 (5 bases). This CDR3 spans 14 amino acids. In germline, CDR1 is SEHNR, CDR2 FQNEAQ (reference sequence). Trimming removed 1 base from V and 7 bases from J, with 10 bases in between. Written as DNA, the CDR3 is TGTGCCAGCAGCTTAGACAGGAGGGGTGAAAAACTGTTTTTT. Protein product: CASSLDRRGEKLFF.

This clonotype was counted only a few times. J is TRBJ2-3 and V is TRBV12-3 or TRBV12-4, with no clear D. The CDR3 covers 15 residues. The ends were cut back, 4 bases at V and 6 bases at J, with 17 bases in the middle. CDR3 DNA: TGTGCCAGCAGTTCCATAGGAGCCAGAGCCGATACGCAGTATTTT. This encodes CASSSIGARADTQYF.

The rearrangement links TRBV28 to TRBJ2-7; TRBD1 or TRBD2 may be the D gene (5 bases each). The J call is uncertain, as TRBJ2-5 better fits the DNA end. Germline CDR1 is MDHEN and CDR2 is SYDVKM. The CDR3 is 15 amino acids. Here the CDR3 DNA reads TGTGCCAGCAGTCCGGGCCGGGACGGGCAAGAGACCCAGTACTTC. Translation: CASSPGRDGQETQYF.

The gene calls are TRBV6-6 and TRBJ1-5; no clear D gene. CDR3 length: 15 residues. The V and J ends lost 2 bases and 2 bases respectively, with 10 bases between them. Germline CDR1 and CDR2: MNHNY and SVGAGI (reference sequence). The CDR3 reads CASSYAARGNQPQHF. The CDR3 DNA is TGTGCCAGCAGTTACGCCGCCCGTGGCAATCAGCCCCAGCATTTT.

The chain is built from TRBV20-1 and TRBJ2-1, with D perhaps assigned TRBD1 or TRBD2 (5 bases each). Per germline, CDR1 DFQATT and CDR2 SNEGSKA (reference sequence). This CDR3 is built from 13 residues. CDR3 nucleotides: TGCAGCGAGACGGGACCAGTACGCCAGGAGCAGTTCTTC. Protein product: CSETGPVRQEQFF.

This clonotype has a handful of counts. The V and J genes are TRBV20-1 and TRBJ1-6; no clear D. Germline V gene data show CDR1 as DFQATT and CDR2 as SNEGSKA (reference sequence). V was clipped by 3 bases and J by 3 bases, with 12 bases between them. The CDR3 covers 15 residues. For the CDR3, the DNA is TGCAGTGCTAGTGGGGTCGGGGTCTATAATTCACCCCTCCACTTT. The encoded protein is CSASGVGVYNSPLHF.

The chain recombines TRBV13 with TRBJ2-1; D tentatively reads TRBD1 or TRBD2 (5 bases each). The CDR3 contains 17 residues. Germline V lookup: CDR1 PRHDT, CDR2 FYEKMQ (reference sequence). With 2 bases removed from V and 9 bases from J, the gap between germline ends came to 23 bases. The chain's CDR3 is CASSLYGRGPAEGEQFF. In DNA form, the CDR3 reads TGTGCCAGCAGCTTATACGGCCGGGGCCCCGCTGAGGGTGAGCAGTTCTTC.

This clonotype was counted only a few times. This chain joins TRBV6-1 and TRBJ1-2; 8 nucleotides line up with TRBD1. Unmatched junction bases numbered 4, after V lost 2 bases and J lost 2 bases. The CDR3 length is 15 residues. The germline gives CDR1 MNHNS, CDR2 SASEGT. CDR3 nucleotide sequence: TGTGCCAGCAGTGAACTAACAGGGGGAAACTATGGCTACACCTTC. It specifies CASSELTGGNYGYTF.

This clonotype was observed once. The CDR3 reads CASSEEGLGPNEQFF. The CDR3, as DNA: TGTGCCAGCAGTGAAGAGGGTTTAGGGCCCAATGAGCAGTTCTTC. This sequence joins TRBV6-1 and TRBJ2-1; D not resolved. CDR1 and CDR2 from the germline V gene are MNHNS and SASEGT. The CDR3 runs 15 residues. Trimming left V 1 base short and J 6 bases short, with 13 bases between.

This chain joins TRBV7-2 and TRBJ2-2; maybe TRBD2 (6 bases). The CDR3 length is 17 residues. In germline, CDR1 is SGHTA, CDR2 FQGNSA. V shed 1 base and J shed 5 bases, with 17 bases lying between them. CDR3 protein: CASSLDGGKWRTGELFF. The CDR3 nucleotides are TGTGCCAGCAGCTTAGATGGAGGGAAGTGGAGAACCGGGGAGCTGTTTTTT.

V gene TRBV9 combines with J gene TRBJ2-4, with 7 positions matching TRBD1. The assigned J gene may be wrong: the sequence end matches TRBJ2-7 better. Germline V lookup: CDR1 SGDLS, CDR2 YYNGEE. The CDR3 extends over 13 amino acids. The DNA for the CDR3 is TGTGCCAGCAGCGTAGGACAGGGTAGCGAGCAGTACTTC. Encoded protein: CASSVGQGSEQYF.

This clonotype was seen at least ten times. The CDR3: CSVEKQGAGDTQYF. As DNA, the CDR3 is TGCAGCGTTGAAAAACAGGGGGCAGGAGATACGCAGTATTTT. J is TRBJ2-3 and V is TRBV29-1, with 9 bases fitting TRBD1. The CDR3 runs to 14 residues. CDR1 SQVTM and CDR2 ANQGSEA come from the germline V gene. J gave up 5 bases and V 2 bases, and 5 bases lay outside the gene matches.

V gene TRBV29-1 combines with J gene TRBJ1-5, with no clear D. The V gene's germline CDR1 is SQVTM and CDR2 ANQGSEA. The ends were cut back, 7 bases at V and 3 bases at J, with 10 bases in the middle. The CDR3 loop spans 12 amino acids. CDR3 sequence (DNA): TGCAGCGCTAGGCTCGACAATCAGCCCCAGCATTTT. Translating it yields CSARLDNQPQHF.

The chain links TRBV9 to TRBJ2-7; no clear D. The CDR3 totals 15 residues. Trimming left V 4 bases short and J 1 base short, with 15 bases between. Germline lookup yields CDR1 SGDLS and CDR2 YYNGEE. CDR3 sequence (DNA): TGTGCCAGCAGCCGGACCCCAGGCCCGTCCTACGAGCAGTACTTC. Translated, it gives CASSRTPGPSYEQYF. Full variable domain (remainder filled in from reference TRBV9 and TRBJ2-7): DSGVTQTPKHLITATGQRVTLRCSPRSGDLSVYWYQQSLDQGLQFLIQYYNGEERAKGNILERFSAQQFPDLHSELNLSSLELGDSALYFCASSRTPGPSYEQYFGPGTRLTVT.

As concerns this clonotype: The CDR3 does not close with the conserved phenylalanine or tryptophan, likely indicating a read error. The CDR3 bases are TGCGCCAGCAGCTTGGAGGCCTCTGGGGCCAACGTCCTGACTATC. Protein: CASSLEASGANVLTI. The chain joins TRBV5-1 to TRBJ2-6; D gene ambiguous. Per germline, CDR1 SGHRS and CDR2 YFSETQ. The CDR3 length is 15 residues. Trimming shortened V by 0 bases and J by 0 bases, and 4 bases separated the two germline ends.

This clonotype was seen only a few times. This chain links TRBV4-3 with TRBJ1-6, with D unclear. V was clipped by 1 base and J by 8 bases, with 12 bases between them. The length of the CDR3 is 15 residues. Germline loops: CDR1 LGHNA, CDR2 YSLEER. Written as DNA, the CDR3 is TGCGCCAGCAGCCAAGTTGCCGGCCGGGATTCACCCCTCCACTTT. Its translation is CASSQVAGRDSPLHF.

This sequence joins TRBV27 and TRBJ1-2, with 7 nucleotides matching TRBD1. V lost 3 bases and J lost 6; bases outside the gene matches: 4. The CDR3 sequence is 13 residues long. The germline V gene encodes CDR1 MNHEY and CDR2 SMNVEV (reference sequence). For the CDR3, the DNA is TGTGCCAGCAGTTTTTACGGACAGGATGGCTACACCTTC. This codes for CASSFYGQDGYTF.

This clonotype was counted a few times. The chain uses TRBV20-1 and TRBJ2-7; 7 bases are shared with TRBD2. This CDR3 has 12 residues. CDR1 is DFQATT, CDR2 SNEGSKA, per germline (reference sequence). J was trimmed by 7 bases and V by 1 base; bases with no gene match: 4. CDR3 sequence reads: CSARGLAGEQYF. Here the CDR3 DNA reads TGCAGTGCTAGAGGACTAGCTGGGGAGCAGTACTTC.

The chain links TRBV7-9 to TRBJ2-1; possible D gene TRBD1, 6 bases. The ends were cut back, 5 bases at V and 2 bases at J, with 13 bases in the middle. This CDR3 region has 15 residues. Per the germline V gene, CDR1 is SEHNR and CDR2 is FQNEAQ (reference sequence). Here the CDR3 reads CASSDRDIAYNEQFF. CDR3 bases: TGTGCCAGCAGCGACCGGGACATCGCCTACAATGAGCAGTTCTTC.

The table lists this clonotype with many counts. This chain uses TRBV2 with TRBJ2-6, with D unclear. The CDR3 loop spans 13 amino acids. Germline CDR1 reads SNHLY; CDR2 reads FYNNEI. CDR3 amino acids: CALNRAGANVLTF. The CDR3 DNA reads as TGTGCTCTTAATAGGGCTGGGGCCAACGTCCTGACTTTC.

The V gene is TRBV20-1, the J gene TRBJ2-6; a possible D gene is TRBD1 (5 bases). Trimming took off 6 bases at V and 0 bases at J, with 9 bases between the two ends. Germline V gene lookup returns CDR1 DFQATT and CDR2 SNEGSKA (reference sequence). The CDR3 has 14 amino acids. In nucleotides, the CDR3 is TGCAGTGCACCTCAGGGCTCTGGGGCCAACGTCCTGACTTTC. Translation: CSAPQGSGANVLTF.

The chain employs TRBV6-2 or TRBV6-3 and TRBJ2-1; D perhaps matches TRBD2 (6 bases). The CDR3 is 14 amino acids. V was cut by 6 bases and J by 6 bases, with 15 bases left in between. Germline CDR1 reads MNHEY; CDR2 reads SVGEGT. The chain's CDR3 is CASRASRRGNEQFF. The CDR3, as DNA: TGTGCCAGCAGGGCTAGCCGGCGGGGCAATGAGCAGTTCTTC.